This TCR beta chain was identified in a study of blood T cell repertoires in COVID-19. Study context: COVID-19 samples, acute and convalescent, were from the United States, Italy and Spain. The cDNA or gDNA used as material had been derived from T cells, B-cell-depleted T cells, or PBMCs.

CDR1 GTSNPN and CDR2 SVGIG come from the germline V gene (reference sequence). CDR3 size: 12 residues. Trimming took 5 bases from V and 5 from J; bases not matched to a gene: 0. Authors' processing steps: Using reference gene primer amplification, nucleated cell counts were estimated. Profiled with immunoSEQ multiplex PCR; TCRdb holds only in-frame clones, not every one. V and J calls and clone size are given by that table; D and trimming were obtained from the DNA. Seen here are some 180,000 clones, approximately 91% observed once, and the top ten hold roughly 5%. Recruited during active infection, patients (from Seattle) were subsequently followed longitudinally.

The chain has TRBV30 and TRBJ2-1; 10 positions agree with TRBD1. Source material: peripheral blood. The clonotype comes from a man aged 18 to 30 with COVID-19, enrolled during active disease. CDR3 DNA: TGTGCCTGGGGACAGGGGGACAATGAGCAGTTCTTC. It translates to CAWGQGDNEQFF.